What follows are 15 T cell receptor beta chains derived from one specimen sequenced in a study of blood T cells in healthy people across ages. It was with a sample-barcoded 5' primer and a J-beta primer mix that a second PCR of about 7 to 12 cycles was run. TCRdb fed the 5' RACE reads into MiXCR, producing one record per CDR3 protein. The sample lists fewer than 2,000,000 distinct CDR3 sequences, roughly 32% occurring once. The specimen was blood. Source of these receptors: a woman in her thirties in good health.

V usage is TRBV5-1 and J usage is TRBJ2-2; no reliable D call. Germline CDR1 is SGHRS and CDR2 is YFSETQ. This CDR3 has 16 amino acids. Trimming shortened V by 0 bases and J by 1 base, and 10 bases separated the two germline ends. The CDR3 sequence: CASSLGAGQNTGELFF. The CDR3 DNA sequence: TGCGCCAGCAGCTTGGGGGCCGGGCAGAACACCGGGGAGCTGTTTTTT. The full variable domain, rest sourced from reference TRBV5-1 and TRBJ2-2, is KAGVTQTPRYLIKTRGQQVTLSCSPISGHRSVSWYQQTPGQGLQFLFEYFSETQRNKGNFPGRFSGRQFSNSRSEMNVSTLELGDSALYLCASSLGAGQNTGELFFGEGSRLTVL.

V gene TRBV3-1 combines with J gene TRBJ2-1, with a tentative D call TRBD1 (5 bases). Between the trimmed V and J ends, which lost 4 bases and 4 bases, there was a span of 20 bases. This CDR3 spans 17 amino acids. The germline CDR1 and CDR2 sequences are LGHDT and YNNKEL (reference sequence). The CDR3 sequence: CASSPTSPGFPYNEQFF. CDR3 sequence (DNA): TGTGCCAGCAGCCCTACAAGCCCAGGGTTCCCTTACAATGAGCAGTTCTTC.

This chain joins TRBV27 and TRBJ2-3, with D perhaps matching TRBD2 (7 bases). Germline CDR1 and CDR2: MNHEY and SMNVEV (reference sequence). Trimming took 6 bases from V and 0 from J, leaving 13 bases between them. This CDR3 contains 15 residues. The CDR3 protein is CASSNSGGSTDTQYF. The CDR3 DNA follows: TGTGCCAGCAGCAACTCGGGGGGCAGCACAGATACGCAGTATTTT.

Comment on this clonotype: One base away lies a much larger clone, so this may be a sequencing read error. The CDR3, as DNA: TGTGCCAGCAACCGGGACCACCCCTACGAGCAGTACTTC. Translation: CASNRDHPYEQYF. The chain is built from TRBV7-2 and TRBJ2-7; D might be TRBD1 or TRBD2, each matching 5 bases. This CDR3 has 13 amino acids. Germline values: CDR1 SGHTA, CDR2 FQGNSA. The V end was cut by 7 bases, the J end by 2 bases, with 12 bases between.

The genes are TRBV5-1 and TRBJ1-5; D remains ambiguous. In germline, CDR1 is SGHRS, CDR2 YFSETQ. The V gene lost 0 bases and the J gene lost 9 bases, with 10 bases spanning the gap. The CDR3 sequence is 13 residues long. Written as DNA, the CDR3 is TGCGCCAGCAGCTTGGAACCGCTCCGGCCCCAGCATTTT. As protein: CASSLEPLRPQHF. The variable domain in full, with the rest retrieved from reference TRBV5-1 and TRBJ1-5, is KAGVTQTPRYLIKTRGQQVTLSCSPISGHRSVSWYQQTPGQGLQFLFEYFSETQRNKGNFPGRFSGRQFSNSRSEMNVSTLELGDSALYLCASSLEPLRPQHFGDGTRLSIL.

As regards this clonotype: Relative to the germline gene, one junction end is altered; a read error may explain this. The chain links TRBV13 to TRBJ2-3; D possibly corresponds to TRBD2 (5 bases). Germline-derived CDR1 and CDR2 are PRHDT and FYEKMQ (reference sequence). The length of the CDR3 is 15 residues. The CDR3 DNA reads TGTGCCAGCGGCTTGACCGGGGAACTCACAGATACGCAGTATTTT. This gives the protein CASGLTGELTDTQYF.

This clonotype was counted a few times. The chain employs TRBV6-1 and TRBJ2-3; possibly TRBD1 or TRBD2 for D (7 bases each). This CDR3 is 17 amino acids long. The V gene's germline CDR1 is MNHNS and CDR2 SASEGT. V lost 2 bases and J lost 0, with 15 bases in between. This CDR3 is CASSELRGRGSTDTQYF. CDR3 bases: TGTGCCAGCAGTGAACTGAGGGGGCGGGGGAGCACAGATACGCAGTATTTT.

This clonotype was counted between two and nine times. This chain joins TRBV4-2 and TRBJ2-1, with TRBD2 identical over 11 bases. The CDR3 is 16 amino acids. V shed 4 bases and J 5 bases; nucleotides not matched to a gene: 7. Germline V lookup: CDR1 LGHNA, CDR2 YNFKEQ. The CDR3 coding sequence is TGTGCCAGCAGCCGTAGTAGCGGGAGGGTGGACAATGAGCAGTTCTTC. Its protein is CASSRSSGRVDNEQFF.

The chain carries TRBV27 and TRBJ2-7, with D perhaps TRBD2 (5 bases). V was shortened by 6 bases and J by 5 bases, with 14 bases between the two germline ends. There are 13 residues in the CDR3. Germline V gene lookup returns CDR1 MNHEY and CDR2 SMNVEV (reference sequence). The CDR3 coding sequence is TGTGCCAGCAGCACTAGGCCCTGGGACGAGCAGTACTTC. Residues: CASSTRPWDEQYF.

This clonotype turned up a few times. This chain links TRBV6-5 with TRBJ2-5, with 11 bases fitting TRBD2. The V and J ends lost 6 bases and 0 bases, in that order; junction bases with no gene match: 6. CDR1 and CDR2 from the germline V gene are MNHEY and SVGAGI. CDR3 length: 16 amino acids. This CDR3 reads CASRTTSGIDQETQYF. DNA of the CDR3: TGTGCCAGCAGAACGACTAGCGGGATAGACCAAGAGACCCAGTACTTC.

The chain employs TRBV20-1 and TRBJ1-4, with D uncertain. From germline, CDR1 is DFQATT and CDR2 SNEGSKA (reference sequence). The CDR3 runs to 13 residues. V shed 3 bases and J shed 0 bases, with 5 bases lying between them. CDR3 DNA: TGCAGTGCTAGGAGGGCAACTAATGAAAAACTGTTTTTT. It translates to CSARRATNEKLFF.

V is TRBV29-1 and J is TRBJ2-2; 8 bases are shared with TRBD1. Germline values: CDR1 SQVTM, CDR2 ANQGSEA. Unmatched junction bases numbered 5, after V lost 4 bases and J lost 1 base. This CDR3 comprises 15 residues. CDR3 nucleotides: TGCAGCGTTGCACAGGGGACAGGGAACACCGGGGAGCTGTTTTTT. Amino acids: CSVAQGTGNTGELFF.

This clonotype was counted ten times or more. J is TRBJ2-1 and V is TRBV4-1; 7 positions agree with TRBD2. This CDR3 has 14 residues. Losses at the gene ends were 5 bases for V and 6 bases for J; bases not matched to a gene: 7. CDR1 and CDR2 (germline): MGHRA, YSYEKL. The chain's CDR3 is CASSFAGDANEQFF. CDR3 in DNA: TGCGCCAGCAGCTTTGCGGGAGACGCCAATGAGCAGTTCTTC.

This clonotype was counted only a few times. DNA of the CDR3: TGCGCCAGCAGCTTGACGCAAGTGAATTCACCCCTCCACTTT. Translation gives CASSLTQVNSPLHF. The rearrangement joins TRBV5-1 to TRBJ1-6; unclear D gene. CDR3 length: 14 residues. V lost 1 base and J lost 7, with 9 bases in between. Germline values: CDR1 SGHRS, CDR2 YFSETQ.

About this clonotype: Germline is not matched at one junction end, which may reflect a read error. The chain couples TRBV5-1 to TRBJ2-1; the D gene is possibly TRBD1 (6 bases). CDR3 length: 12 residues. CDR1 is SGHRS, CDR2 YFSETQ, per germline. CDR3 sequence (DNA): TGCGCCTGCAGACAGGTAGAGAATGAGCAGTTCTTC. It codes for CACRQVENEQFF.